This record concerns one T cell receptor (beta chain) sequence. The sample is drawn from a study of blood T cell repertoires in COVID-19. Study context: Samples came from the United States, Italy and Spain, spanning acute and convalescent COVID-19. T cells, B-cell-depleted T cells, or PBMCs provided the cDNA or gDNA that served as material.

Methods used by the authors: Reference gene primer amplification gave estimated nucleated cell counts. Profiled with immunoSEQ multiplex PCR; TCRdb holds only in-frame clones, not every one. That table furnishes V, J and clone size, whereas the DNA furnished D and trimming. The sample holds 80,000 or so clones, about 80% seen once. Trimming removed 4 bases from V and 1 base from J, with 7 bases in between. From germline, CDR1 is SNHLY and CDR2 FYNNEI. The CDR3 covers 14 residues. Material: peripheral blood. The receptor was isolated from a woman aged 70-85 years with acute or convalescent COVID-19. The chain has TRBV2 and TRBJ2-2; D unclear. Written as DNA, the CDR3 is TGTGCCAGCAGTGCGGTCAAGAACACCGGGGAGCTGTTTTTT. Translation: CASSAVKNTGELFF.